This T cell receptor (beta chain) was sequenced in a study of blood T cell repertoires in COVID-19. About the study: PBMCs, B-cell-depleted T cells, or T cells were the source of the cDNA or gDNA that made up the material.

Recruitment covered about 25 US areas and drew participants whose ages spanned about 18 to 90 years. The method was immunoSEQ multiplex PCR; TCRdb's version includes in-frame clones alone and lacks a portion of them. The sample yields 190,000 or so clones, 87% seen once. With 4 bases removed from V and 6 bases from J, the gap between germline ends came to 7 bases. Germline CDR1 SGHDT, CDR2 YYEEEE. The CDR3 spans 12 residues. Sequencing input: PBMCs or T cells enriched from blood (not recorded which). This TCR derives from a man in his late teens or twenties with acute COVID-19. V is TRBV5-6 and J is TRBJ2-2; unclear D gene. This chain's CDR3 is CASSREAGELFF. The CDR3 DNA reads as TGTGCCAGCAGCCGAGAGGCCGGGGAGCTGTTTTTT. Full variable domain (outside the CDR3, taken from reference TRBV5-6 and TRBJ2-2): DAGVTQSPTHLIKTRGQQVTLRCSPKSGHDTVSWYQQALGQGPQFIFQYYEEEERQRGNFPDRFSGHQFPNYSSELNVNALLLGDSALYLCASSREAGELFFGEGSRLTVL.